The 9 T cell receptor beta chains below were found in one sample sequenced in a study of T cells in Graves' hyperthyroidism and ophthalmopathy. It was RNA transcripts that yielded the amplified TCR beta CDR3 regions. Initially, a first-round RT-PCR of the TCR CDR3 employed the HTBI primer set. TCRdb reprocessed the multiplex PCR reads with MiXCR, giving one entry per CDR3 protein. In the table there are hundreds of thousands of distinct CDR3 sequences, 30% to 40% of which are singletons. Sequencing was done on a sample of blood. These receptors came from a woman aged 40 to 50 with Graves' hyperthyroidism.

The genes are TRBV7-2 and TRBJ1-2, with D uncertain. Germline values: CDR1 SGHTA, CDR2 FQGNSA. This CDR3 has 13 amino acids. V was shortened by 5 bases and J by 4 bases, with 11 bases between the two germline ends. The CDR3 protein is CASSPVGSYGYTF. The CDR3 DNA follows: TGTGCCAGCAGCCCTGTTGGAAGCTATGGCTACACCTTC.

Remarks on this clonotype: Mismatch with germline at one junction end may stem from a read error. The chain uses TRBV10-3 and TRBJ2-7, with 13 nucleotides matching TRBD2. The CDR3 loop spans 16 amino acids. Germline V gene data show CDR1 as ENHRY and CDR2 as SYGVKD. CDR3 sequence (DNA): TGTGCCATCAGTGAAGGACTAGCGGGGGTGTCCTACGAGCAGTGCTTC. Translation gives CAISEGLAGVSYEQCF.

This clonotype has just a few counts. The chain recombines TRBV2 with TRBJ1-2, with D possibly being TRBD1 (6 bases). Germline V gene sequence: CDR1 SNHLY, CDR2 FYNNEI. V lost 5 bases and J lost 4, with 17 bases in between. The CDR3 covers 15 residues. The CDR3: CASSSNERGGYGYTF. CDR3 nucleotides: TGTGCCAGCAGTTCCAACGAGAGGGGGGGCTATGGCTACACCTTC.

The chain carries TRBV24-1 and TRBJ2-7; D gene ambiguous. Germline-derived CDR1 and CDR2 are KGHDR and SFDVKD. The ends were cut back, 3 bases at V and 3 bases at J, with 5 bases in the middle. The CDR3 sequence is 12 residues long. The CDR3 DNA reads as TGTGCCACCAGTGATGGAATCTACGAGCAGTACTTC. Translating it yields CATSDGIYEQYF.

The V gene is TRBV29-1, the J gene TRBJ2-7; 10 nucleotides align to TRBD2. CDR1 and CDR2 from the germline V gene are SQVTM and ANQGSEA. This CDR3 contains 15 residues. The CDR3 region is CSLEPSGSRNYEQYF. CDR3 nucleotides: TGCAGTTTGGAACCTAGCGGGAGTAGAAACTACGAGCAGTACTTC.

CDR3 sequence (DNA): TGTGCCAGCAGCTTTACCACTAGCGGGAGGGATACGCAGTATTTT. Translation gives CASSFTTSGRDTQYF. The chain links TRBV7-2 to TRBJ2-3, with TRBD2 identical over 12 bases. Germline CDR1 and CDR2: SGHTA and FQGNSA. This CDR3 is 15 amino acids long. Trimming took 3 bases from V and 6 from J; bases not matched to a gene: 4.

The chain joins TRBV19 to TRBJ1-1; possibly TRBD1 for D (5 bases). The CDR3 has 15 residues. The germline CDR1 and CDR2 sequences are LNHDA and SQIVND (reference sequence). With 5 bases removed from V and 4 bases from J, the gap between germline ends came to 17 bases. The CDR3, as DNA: TGTGCCAGTAGTTGGGGACTAGCGGACTCCACTGAAGCTTTCTTT. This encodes CASSWGLADSTEAFF.

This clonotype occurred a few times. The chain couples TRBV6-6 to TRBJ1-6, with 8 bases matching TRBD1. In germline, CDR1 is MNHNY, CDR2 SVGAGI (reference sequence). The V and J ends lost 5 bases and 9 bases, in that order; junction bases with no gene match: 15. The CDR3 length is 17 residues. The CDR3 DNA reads TGTGCCAGCAGTCCACCCCCACGGACAGGGAGTTTTTCACCCCTCCACTTT. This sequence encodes CASSPPPRTGSFSPLHF.

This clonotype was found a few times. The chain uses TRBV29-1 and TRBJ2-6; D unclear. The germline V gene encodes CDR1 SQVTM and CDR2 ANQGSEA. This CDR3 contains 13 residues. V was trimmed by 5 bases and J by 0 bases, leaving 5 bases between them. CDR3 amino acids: CSVSDSGANVLTF. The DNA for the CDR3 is TGCAGCGTTAGTGACTCTGGGGCCAACGTCCTGACTTTC.